This entry is about one T cell receptor (beta chain). Germline V lookup: CDR1 PRHDT, CDR2 FYEKMQ (reference sequence). The CDR3 covers 16 residues. J was trimmed by 7 bases and V by 1 base; bases with no gene match: 10. These data originate in a study of cytomegalovirus exposure and HLA in healthy donors. Primers included in the PCR were 60 Vbeta and 13 Jbeta primers. Measured with immunoSEQ multiplex PCR; TCRdb has only the in-frame clones, and not every one. The sample carries about 65,000 clones, over 75% recorded once. The receptor was isolated from a young woman in good health and CMV-seronegative. The chain is built from TRBV13 and TRBJ1-2, with 9 bases aligning to TRBD1. The sequencing sample was made of PBMCs. The CDR3 nucleotides are TGTGCCAGCAGCTTAGCGGGGACAGGGACGGGCGTTGGCTACACCTTC. Protein: CASSLAGTGTGVGYTF.